This TCR beta chain derives from a study of Ad26.COV2.S vaccination and SARS-CoV-2 variants. Study at large: Once or twice, 56 days apart, Ad26.COV2.S was delivered intramuscularly.

Profiled with immunoSEQ multiplex PCR; TCRdb holds only in-frame clones, not every one. The table records about 480,000 clones, about 83% of them present only once. With regard to this clone: Its antigen is undetermined.

Treatment specified: about 20 received Ad26.COV2.S at low or high dose, single or two shots; a few received placebo; per-sample allocation not given. It was on day 63 after the first vaccine or placebo injection that samples were taken. Study conclusions and caveats: Relative to placebo recipients, vaccine recipients exhibited elevated spike-specific TCR breadth.

The CDR3 totals 15 residues. The V and J ends lost 6 bases and 7 bases, in that order; junction bases with no gene match: 7. The germline V gene has CDR1 MDHEN and CDR2 SYDVKM. The sample consisted of peripheral blood, taken in a trial of Ad26.COV2.S vaccine versus placebo. The chain recombines TRBV28 with TRBJ1-4; TRBD1 matches at 11 bases. The origin of this receptor is a person between 18 and 65 years old who received the Ad26.COV2.S COVID-19 vaccine or a placebo. In nucleotides, the CDR3 is TGTGCCAGCAGAGAGCCGGGACAGGGGGGTGAAAAACTGTTTTTT. This sequence encodes CASREPGQGGEKLFF.